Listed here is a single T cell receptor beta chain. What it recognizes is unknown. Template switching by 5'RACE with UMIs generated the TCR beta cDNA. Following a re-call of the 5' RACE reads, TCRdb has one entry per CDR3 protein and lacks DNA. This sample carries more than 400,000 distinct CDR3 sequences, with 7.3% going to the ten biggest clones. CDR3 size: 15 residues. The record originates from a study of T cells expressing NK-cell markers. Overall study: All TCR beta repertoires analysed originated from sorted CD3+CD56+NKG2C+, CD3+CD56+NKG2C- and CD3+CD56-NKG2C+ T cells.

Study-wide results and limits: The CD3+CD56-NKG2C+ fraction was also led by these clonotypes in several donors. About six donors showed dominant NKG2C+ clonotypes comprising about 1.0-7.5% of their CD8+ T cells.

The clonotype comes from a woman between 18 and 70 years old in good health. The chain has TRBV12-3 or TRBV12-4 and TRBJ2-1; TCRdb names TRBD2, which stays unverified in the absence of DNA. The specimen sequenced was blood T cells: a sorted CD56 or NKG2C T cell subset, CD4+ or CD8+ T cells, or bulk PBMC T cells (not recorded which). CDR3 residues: CASSPRLAGANEQFF.